These 18 T cell receptor beta chains came from one sample sequenced in a study of blood T cell repertoires in COVID-19. Generated by immunoSEQ multiplex PCR, the TCRdb table keeps only in-frame clones and is missing some. Of approximately 46,000 clones listed, around 78% were seen once; the top ten hold 10% to 15%. The sample taken for sequencing was peripheral blood. These receptors originate from a human donor in a cohort sampled during active COVID-19.

The genes are TRBV7-3 and TRBJ2-7; D possibly corresponds to TRBD1 (5 bases). Per germline, CDR1 SGHTA and CDR2 FQGTGA. The V end lost 4 bases, the J end lost 3 bases, and 10 bases lay between the germline ends. This CDR3 has 13 residues. The CDR3 protein is CASSSGHGYEQYF. CDR3 coding DNA: TGTGCCAGCAGCTCCGGACATGGCTACGAGCAGTACTTC. Full variable domain (missing parts from reference TRBV7-3 and TRBJ2-7): GAGVSQTPSNKVTEKGKYVELRCDPISGHTALYWYRQSLGQGPEFLIYFQGTGAADDSGLPNDRFFAVRPEGSVSTLKIQRTERGDSAVYLCASSSGHGYEQYFGPGTRLTVT.

The sample holds one count of this clone. The chain joins TRBV9 to TRBJ2-5; the D is unclear. Germline-derived CDR1 and CDR2 are SGDLS and YYNGEE. The CDR3 totals 13 residues. V lost 0 bases and J lost 1, with 4 bases in between. The CDR3 loop is CASSVGAQETQYF. The CDR3 bases are TGTGCCAGCAGCGTAGGGGCCCAAGAGACCCAGTACTTC.

The chain is built from TRBV5-1 and TRBJ1-3; no firm D call. The CDR3 consists of 16 residues. Between the trimmed V and J ends, which lost 1 base and 0 bases, there was a span of 11 bases. Germline V gives CDR1 SGHRS, CDR2 YFSETQ. The CDR3 DNA reads as TGCGCCAGCAGCTTGAGTATAACTAACTCTGGAAACACCATATATTTT. Its translation: CASSLSITNSGNTIYF.

The V call is TRBV6-1, the J call TRBJ1-5; tentatively, D is TRBD1 (5 bases). The CDR3 sequence is 17 residues long. Trimming shortened V by 2 bases and J by 2 bases, and 16 bases separated the two germline ends. The V gene's germline CDR1 is MNHNS and CDR2 SASEGT. This chain's CDR3 is CASSENRGIVGNQPQHF. CDR3 nucleotide sequence: TGTGCCAGCAGTGAAAACCGGGGGATCGTGGGCAATCAGCCCCAGCATTTT.

The rearrangement links TRBV7-9 to TRBJ1-4; D is uncertain. The length of the CDR3 is 15 residues. The V end was cut by 5 bases, the J end by 7 bases, with 17 bases between. Germline assignment: CDR1 SEHNR and CDR2 FQNEAQ (reference sequence). DNA for the CDR3: TGTGCCAGCAGCCTATCCGCGTACCCCCGTGAAAAACTGTTTTTT. It encodes CASSLSAYPREKLFF.

This chain connects TRBV5-1 to TRBJ1-1; 12 bases map to TRBD1. The CDR3 sequence is 19 residues long. J was trimmed by 3 bases and V by 0 bases; bases with no gene match: 12. CDR1 SGHRS and CDR2 YFSETQ come from the germline V gene. The chain's CDR3 is CASSLAPPGQGARDTEAFF. The CDR3 DNA is TGCGCCAGCAGCTTGGCCCCACCGGGACAGGGGGCTAGGGACACTGAAGCTTTCTTT.

The V and J genes are TRBV18 and TRBJ1-1, with TRBD1 identical over 9 bases. The germline V gene encodes CDR1 KGHSH and CDR2 LQKENI. Trimming took 1 base from V and 6 from J; bases not matched to a gene: 6. The CDR3 covers 15 residues. CDR3 sequence reads: CASSPRRDRAPEAFF. The CDR3 nucleotides are TGTGCCAGCTCACCACGTAGGGACAGGGCCCCTGAAGCTTTCTTT.

This clone has just a few counts. The chain links TRBV5-1 to TRBJ1-1, with 10 bases lining up with TRBD1. The germline V gene has CDR1 SGHRS and CDR2 YFSETQ. The CDR3 totals 16 residues. The junction had 8 bases not matched to a gene; V was cut back by 4 bases and J by 2 bases. CDR3 protein: CASSPGTGALNTEAFF. The CDR3 region has the DNA TGCGCCAGCAGCCCAGGGACAGGGGCTCTAAACACTGAAGCTTTCTTT.

In this sample, this clone turned up a few times. The chain carries TRBV2 and TRBJ2-6, with D maybe TRBD1 (6 bases). Trimming removed 6 bases at V and 0 bases at J, with 12 bases between. The germline gives CDR1 SNHLY, CDR2 FYNNEI. The CDR3 loop spans 16 amino acids. The CDR3 DNA follows: TGTGCCAGCAGCCCAGGGGAGAGCTCTGGGGCCAACGTCCTGACTTTC. It is translated as CASSPGESSGANVLTF.

This chain joins TRBV6-1 and TRBJ2-7; D is possibly TRBD1 (6 bases). The CDR3 extends over 14 amino acids. V gave up 3 bases and J gave up 1 base, with 10 bases separating them. Per germline, CDR1 MNHNS and CDR2 SASEGT. For the CDR3, the DNA is TGTGCCAGCAGTGAGACAGGTTGGTCCTACGAGCAGTACTTC. As protein: CASSETGWSYEQYF.

The chain links TRBV5-1 to TRBJ2-1; 9 bases match TRBD1. The germline gives CDR1 SGHRS, CDR2 YFSETQ. Germline trimming cut 0 bases from V and 7 bases from J; bases unmatched to any gene: 8. The length of the CDR3 is 16 residues. The CDR3 region has the DNA TGCGCCAGCAGCTTGGATATCGGGACAGGGAAGAATGAGCAGTTCTTC. As protein: CASSLDIGTGKNEQFF. The entire variable domain, with the rest obtained from reference TRBV5-1 and TRBJ2-1, is as follows: KAGVTQTPRYLIKTRGQQVTLSCSPISGHRSVSWYQQTPGQGLQFLFEYFSETQRNKGNFPGRFSGRQFSNSRSEMNVSTLELGDSALYLCASSLDIGTGKNEQFFGPGTRLTVL.

This sequence joins TRBV19 and TRBJ1-2; 8 bases line up with TRBD1. The V gene's germline CDR1 is LNHDA and CDR2 SQIVND (reference sequence). This CDR3 region has 18 residues. V gave up 3 bases and J gave up 6 bases; unmatched junction bases: 18. CDR3 region: CASSMFRVRDRLADGYTF. As DNA, the CDR3 is TGTGCCAGTAGTATGTTTCGGGTTAGGGACAGGCTCGCCGATGGCTACACCTTC.

The chain employs TRBV24-1 and TRBJ2-1; D unclear. Trimming stripped 9 bases from V and 1 base from J, with 9 bases between. Germline-derived CDR1 and CDR2 are KGHDR and SFDVKD. The CDR3 has 13 residues. This chain's CDR3 is CATVLTSYNEQFF. The CDR3 coding sequence is TGTGCCACCGTCCTAACGTCCTACAATGAGCAGTTCTTC.

This chain connects TRBV11-2 to TRBJ1-4, with D unclear. V lost 5 bases and J lost 6, with 10 bases in between. In germline, CDR1 is SGHAT, CDR2 FQNNGV. CDR3 length equals 13 residues. Written as DNA, the CDR3 is TGTGCCAGCAGCCCTACCTACGATGAAAAACTGTTTTTT. It specifies CASSPTYDEKLFF.

This clone was observed a few times. This rearrangement joins TRBV4-2 to TRBJ2-5; 13 bases map to TRBD2. V trimming: 3 bases; J trimming: 0 bases; junction bases outside the gene matches: 7. Germline loops: CDR1 LGHNA, CDR2 YNFKEQ. CDR3 length: 18 residues. The CDR3 is CASSHGLAGAIYQETQYF. As DNA, the CDR3 is TGTGCCAGCAGCCATGGACTAGCGGGGGCTATATACCAAGAGACCCAGTACTTC.

In DNA form, the CDR3 reads TGTGCCTGGAGTCAGGGGGCTAGCTATGGCTACACCTTC. Protein product: CAWSQGASYGYTF. The chain carries TRBV30 and TRBJ1-2, with 8 bases lining up with TRBD1. The J segment lost 4 bases and the V segment lost 2 bases, leaving 3 bases of the junction unmatched. Germline CDR1 is GTSNPN and CDR2 is SVGIG (reference sequence). The CDR3 is 13 residues long.

This chain joins TRBV14 and TRBJ1-4; tentatively, D is TRBD1 (5 bases). The CDR3 runs to 16 residues. Germline CDR1 and CDR2: SGHDN and FVKESK. Trimming removed 0 bases from V and 6 bases from J, with 14 bases in between. The DNA of the CDR3 is TGTGCCAGCAGCCAAGAGGGTAGGGGTTATGATGAAAAACTGTTTTTT. Amino acids: CASSQEGRGYDEKLFF.

V gene TRBV10-2 combines with J gene TRBJ1-4; no clear D gene. The CDR3 has 11 amino acids. Trimming took off 7 bases at V and 11 bases at J, with 11 bases between the two ends. The germline CDR1 and CDR2 sequences are WSHSY and SAAADI. The CDR3 here is CASMGGGKLFF. The CDR3 bases are TGCGCCAGCATGGGAGGAGGGAAACTGTTTTTT.